This T cell receptor (beta chain) is drawn from a study of blood T cell repertoires in COVID-19 (dated by TCRdb to 2018 to 2020). For the study in its entirety: Samples covering the acute and convalescent phases of COVID-19 were provided by collaborators in the United States, Italy and Spain. Where HLA class I and class II types were available, the types were taken from metadata supplied by the sample provider, not from assay-based typing. The prospective study material was composed of cDNA or gDNA derived from T cells, B-cell-depleted T cells, or PBMCs. The repertoires were released in a freely available public database intended as a resource for research on the immune response to SARS-CoV-2. The sample metadata nearly always contained a de-identified subject ID, COVID-19 status, age in years and sex. Subjects who had been exposed to COVID-19, were actively infected with it, or had recovered from it provided the deeply sampled blood TCRbeta repertoires that made up the dataset. Samples came from the ongoing ImmuneRACE study (first 160 participants) plus 1,254 subjects from 6 global collaborators.

Participants in the prospective study were aged about 18 to 89 years, lived in 20 to 30 United States geographic areas, and enrolled through a virtual design. Cohort assignment in the prospective study relied on participant-reported clinical history from a screening survey and a study questionnaire. Each participant in the prospective study had whole blood, serum and a nasopharyngeal or oropharyngeal swab collected by mobile phlebotomists. Prospective study participants could optionally give additional blood draws and questionnaires over an approximately two-month period. Blood samples from the prospective study were shipped frozen or at room temperature prior to DNA extraction. The immunoSEQ Assay, a bias-controlled multiplex PCR, was used to amplify TCRbeta CDR3 regions from genomic DNA. The authors' pipeline ran thus. Nucleated cell counts per sample were estimated from amplification of reference gene primers within the assay. Sequence reads were collapsed and filtered to measure the absolute abundance of every unique TCRbeta CDR3 rearrangement. For each sample, productive Simpson clonality was calculated as the square root of Simpson's diversity index across productive rearrangements. TCRdb took this table from immuneACCESS and kept in-frame rearrangements with V and J called. Such tables lack part of the clones; where checked against another copy, unresolved V genes explain under half of the gap, and the rest is unexplained. The DNA was the basis for D and trimming; V, J and clone size are from that table. The sample table contains a few hundred thousand clones; only one count was recorded for about 90% of them. Approximately 1.3% of the sample comes from the top ten.

In regard to this clone: Its antigen is unknown. Base qualities are missing; no much larger clone stands one base away.

CDR1 and CDR2 (LNHDA, SQIVND) derive from the germline V gene (reference sequence). There are 14 amino acids in the CDR3, from cysteine to phenylalanine inclusive. The kept DNA is CDR3 alone, 42 bases in frame from the first base. Trimming takes 3 bases from V and 1 base from J, and the germline ends sit 7 bases apart. Findings and caveats that apply to the study as a whole: The amount of clinical and demographic metadata varied by source and participant and was provided uncurated.

Sequencing was performed on PBMCs or T cells enriched from blood (not recorded which). This clonotype was sampled from a human donor in a cohort exposed to, infected with or recovered from COVID-19 (not recorded which). The donor label of this sample is uncertain. Rearrangement joined TRBV19 to TRBJ2-1, with an unclear D gene assignment. The CDR3 region: CASSMMASYNEQFF. The DNA is TGTGCCAGTAGTATGATGGCTTCCTACAATGAGCAGTTCTTC.